The 15 T cell receptor beta chains below all came from one sample that was sequenced in a study of tumor-infiltrating lymphocytes in primary liver carcinoma. The investigators made TCR beta cDNA from approximately 510 ng total RNA, using a constant-region primer. What produced the TCR beta libraries was three nested multiplex PCR rounds using slightly modified ARM-PCR. With TRBV1-TRBV30 forward primers and a C-beta reverse primer, the first two PCR rounds were run for 10 to 11 cycles each. Using its own MiXCR run on the multiplex PCR reads, TCRdb lists one record per CDR3 protein. The repertoire holds 50,000 to 60,000 distinct CDR3 sequences, with over 65% as singletons. For each extraction, RNA and DNA were obtained together from approximately 20-30 mg of unsorted bulk tissue. Sequencing was performed on liver tumor tissue from sampling region 5. Subset specified: tumor region T5, tumor centre. Receptors were obtained from a man aged 40-49 years with primary liver carcinoma and hepatitis B virus infection.

A remark on this clonotype: Given a much more abundant clone one base away, this may be a read error. The chain recombines TRBV7-3 with TRBJ2-2; D could derive from TRBD1 or TRBD2 (5 bases each). This CDR3 has 15 amino acids. Germline V gives CDR1 SGHTA, CDR2 FQGTGA. The CDR3 protein is CACSLSRDNTGELFF. CDR3 in DNA: TGTGCCTGCAGCTTAAGCAGGGACAACACCGGGGAGCTGTTTTTT.

This clonotype was counted many times. The chain is built from TRBV20-1 and TRBJ2-1, with D perhaps being TRBD1 or TRBD2 (7 bases each). The V end lost 5 bases, the J end lost 9 bases, and 17 bases lay between the germline ends. Germline lookup yields CDR1 DFQATT and CDR2 SNEGSKA (reference sequence). The CDR3 sequence is 13 residues long. CDR3 residues: CSALPRGGGEQFF. The CDR3 DNA is TGCAGTGCTCTCCCCAGGGGGGGCGGTGAGCAGTTCTTC.

This clonotype was observed at least ten times. The chain combines TRBV12-3 or TRBV12-4 with TRBJ2-1; 9 positions match TRBD2. J gave up 6 bases and V 5 bases, and 5 bases lay outside the gene matches. The CDR3 runs to 14 residues. CDR3 bases: TGTGCCAGCAGTCTTGGACTAGCGTTCAATGAGCAGTTCTTC. The encoded protein is CASSLGLAFNEQFF.

Details on this clonotype: Lacking the conserved final phenylalanine or tryptophan, this CDR3 likely reflects a read error. The chain has TRBV6-2 or TRBV6-3 and TRBJ2-7; no firm D call. Trimming removed 9 bases from V and 3 bases from J, with 12 bases in between. Germline V CDR1 and CDR2: MNHEY, SVGEGT. CDR3 length: 12 amino acids. CDR3 amino acids: CASTSSVYEQYL. The DNA for the CDR3 is TGTGCCAGTACCTCTAGTGTCTACGAGCAGTACTTA.

This clonotype has just one count. At one end the junction does not follow the germline gene, possibly because of a read error. The rearrangement joins TRBV29-1 to TRBJ2-2; D may correspond to TRBD1 or TRBD2 (5 bases each). CDR3 length: 14 amino acids. The V gene's germline CDR1 is SQVTM and CDR2 ANQGSEA. The CDR3 DNA reads as TGCAGCGTCCCCGGTTCGGGACCCACCGGGGAGCTGCTTTTT. It codes for CSVPGSGPTGELLF.

The chain recombines TRBV28 with TRBJ2-7; perhaps TRBD1 as D (6 bases). The V gene lost 4 bases and the J gene lost 6 bases, with 16 bases spanning the gap. This CDR3 spans 14 amino acids. From germline, CDR1 is MDHEN and CDR2 SYDVKM. CDR3 sequence reads: CASSSRQEYCEQYF. CDR3 coding DNA: TGTGCCAGCAGTTCTCGACAGGAGTACTGCGAGCAGTACTTC.

This clonotype has at least ten counts. The rearrangement uses TRBV6-1 and TRBJ2-2; 11 positions agree with TRBD2. The CDR3 consists of 15 residues. The germline CDR1 and CDR2 sequences are MNHNS and SASEGT. The junction had 12 bases not matched to a gene; V was cut back by 7 bases and J by 11 bases. CDR3 nucleotides: TGTGCCAGCAAAAGTGGCGGTAGCGGGAGGGAAGAGCTGTTTTTT. This codes for CASKSGGSGREELFF.

Details on this clonotype: Its ends do not fully match the called genes, so a read error is possible. The chain joins TRBV28 to TRBJ1-1; D is undetermined. CDR3 length equals 14 residues. CDR1 is MDHEN and CDR2 is SYDVKM in the germline V gene. The CDR3 sequence: CTSTQMAVDTEAFF. The CDR3 DNA is TGTACCAGCACCCAAATGGCGGTTGACACCGAAGCTTTCTTT. Full variable domain (rest looked up from reference TRBV28 and TRBJ1-1): DVKVTQSSRYLVKRTGEKVFLECVQDMDHENMFWYRQDPGLGLRLIYFSYDVKMKEKGDIPEGYSVSREKKERFSLILESASTNQTSMYLCTSTQMAVDTEAFFGQGTRLTVV.

This clonotype has ten or more counts. This sequence joins TRBV5-4 and TRBJ2-2; D remains unclear. Deletions cut 4 bases from V and 4 bases from J, with 14 bases between. The CDR3 totals 15 residues. The germline V gene has CDR1 SGHNT and CDR2 YYREEE (reference sequence). The CDR3 DNA sequence: TGTGCCAGCAGCCGAAAGACGGCCCGCACCGGGGAGCTGTTTTTT. Residues: CASSRKTARTGELFF.

On this clonotype: An end of the junction does not agree with germline; a read error may underlie this. The chain employs TRBV11-1 and TRBJ2-2; no definite D call. Germline V gene sequence: CDR1 SGHAT, CDR2 FQDESV (reference sequence). The length of the CDR3 is 13 residues. As DNA, the CDR3 is TGTACCAGCAGCTTTATGGACGCCGGGGAGCTGTTTTTT. Amino acids: CTSSFMDAGELFF.

The count of this clonotype is one. Compared with germline, one end of the junction differs, possibly owing to a read error. The chain uses TRBV28 and TRBJ1-4; maybe TRBD1 (6 bases). The CDR3 sequence is 15 residues long. Looked up from germline, CDR1 is MDHEN and CDR2 is SYDVKM. CDR3 bases: TGTGCCAGCAGCCTCGGACAGTGCGCTAATGAAAAGCTGTTTTTT. Amino acid sequence: CASSLGQCANEKLFF.

Details on this clonotype: At one boundary the junction diverges from the germline segment, which might be a read error. The gene calls are TRBV6-5 and TRBJ2-1; 14 bases align to TRBD2. Germline V CDR1 and CDR2: MNHEY, SVGAGI. This CDR3 region has 17 residues. Here the CDR3 reads CASSYSGTSGRGSEQIF. CDR3 coding DNA: TGCGCCAGCAGTTACTCCGGGACTAGCGGGAGAGGGAGTGAGCAGATCTTC.

V is TRBV5-6 and J is TRBJ2-7, with TRBD2 matching over 9 bases. This CDR3 comprises 16 residues. Germline V CDR1 and CDR2: SGHDT, YYEEEE. The J segment lost 0 bases and the V segment lost 7 bases, leaving 11 bases of the junction unmatched. The DNA for the CDR3 is TGTGCCAGCGGTAATACTTGGCGGGAGGGCTCCTACGAGCAGTACTTC. It translates to CASGNTWREGSYEQYF. The full variable domain, completed using reference TRBV5-6 and TRBJ2-7, is DAGVTQSPTHLIKTRGQQVTLRCSPKSGHDTVSWYQQALGQGPQFIFQYYEEEERQRGNFPDRFSGHQFPNYSSELNVNALLLGDSALYLCASGNTWREGSYEQYFGPGTRLTVT.

The sample holds one count of this clonotype. The junction departs from the called germline gene at one end, perhaps through a read error. V gene TRBV6-5 combines with J gene TRBJ2-7; tentatively, D is TRBD2 (5 bases). There are 14 residues in the CDR3. The germline gives CDR1 MNHEY, CDR2 SVGAGI. The CDR3 region is CASSPGIGLNEQCF. CDR3 in DNA: TGTGCCAGCAGTCCGGGAATAGGATTGAACGAGCAGTGCTTC.

On this clonotype: A much larger clone is a single base away; this may be a read error. Here the CDR3 DNA reads TGCAGTGCTAGTGAGGAACAGGCGAGTCAGCCCCAGCATTTT. Translation: CSASEEQASQPQHF. V usage is TRBV20-1 and J usage is TRBJ1-5; weak D call: TRBD1 (5 bases). The CDR3 has 14 residues. Trimming stripped 3 bases from V and 6 bases from J, with 15 bases between. Germline-derived CDR1 and CDR2 are DFQATT and SNEGSKA (reference sequence).